Listed here are 30 T cell receptor beta chains from one sample, sequenced in a study of response to subunit inactivated influenza vaccine. TCRdb re-derived calls from the RT-PCR reads in MiXCR, one entry per CDR3 protein. This sample has about 650,000 distinct CDR3 sequences; approximately 14% occur once, and the top ten carry around a tenth. The sequencing here drew on PBMCs from blood, taken less than 13 days after vaccination. These receptors were obtained from a man aged 50-60 years who received an inactivated influenza vaccine.

The CDR3 DNA reads as TGTGCCAGCAGACTAGCGGGGGGAGGTCGGCAAGAGACCCAGTACTTC. Its protein is CASRLAGGGRQETQYF. V and J are TRBV2 and TRBJ2-5; 12 bases are a match to TRBD2. The CDR3 has 16 residues. The V gene end was trimmed by 6 bases and the J gene end by 2 bases; junction bases not matched to a gene: 7. The V gene's germline CDR1 is SNHLY and CDR2 FYNNEI. Variable domain in full (rest from reference TRBV2 and TRBJ2-5): EPEVTQTPSHQVTQMGQEVILRCVPISNHLYFYWYRQILGQKVEFLVSFYNNEISEKSEIFDDQFSVERPDGSNFTLKIRSTKLEDSAMYFCASRLAGGGRQETQYFGPGTRLLVL.

In its sample, this clonotype was seen a few times. V usage is TRBV7-8 and J usage is TRBJ2-3; D might be TRBD1 or TRBD2, each matching 5 bases. V was clipped by 4 bases and J by 2 bases, with 16 bases between them. This CDR3 has 16 residues. Germline loops: CDR1 SGHVS, CDR2 FQNEAQ. CDR3 loop: CASSSRLGRITDTQYF. The DNA for the CDR3 is TGTGCCAGCAGCTCTAGGTTGGGACGGATCACAGATACGCAGTATTTT.

This clonotype showed up just a few times. This sequence joins TRBV24-1 and TRBJ2-3, with 9 bases identical to TRBD2. Germline CDR1 is KGHDR and CDR2 is SFDVKD. The V segment lost 3 bases and the J segment 0 bases; nucleotides outside the gene matches: 9. The CDR3 extends over 18 amino acids. CDR3 loop: CATSDTLPTSGSTDTQYF. The CDR3 DNA is TGTGCCACCAGTGATACCCTCCCTACTAGCGGGAGCACAGATACGCAGTATTTT.

This clonotype was picked up a small number of times. The CDR3 is CASSIDINYGYTF. In DNA form, the CDR3 reads TGTGCCAGCAGTATCGACATTAACTATGGCTACACCTTC. The V call is TRBV28, the J call TRBJ1-2; D gene ambiguous. CDR3 length equals 13 residues. Germline CDR1 is MDHEN and CDR2 is SYDVKM. Trimming left V 5 bases short and J 1 base short, with 8 bases between.

This clonotype was detected a few times. The chain uses TRBV28 and TRBJ2-1; 8 bases are shared with TRBD1. In germline, CDR1 is MDHEN, CDR2 SYDVKM. The CDR3 totals 13 residues. J was trimmed by 15 bases and V by 2 bases; bases with no gene match: 9. Written as DNA, the CDR3 is TGTGCCAGCAGTTTAGATGCCAGGGGGCAATGGTTCTTC. It is translated as CASSLDARGQWFF.

This clonotype was recorded a few times. This rearrangement joins TRBV20-1 to TRBJ2-7; D may match TRBD1 or TRBD2 (5 bases each). The V gene lost 0 bases and the J gene lost 7 bases, with 10 bases spanning the gap. CDR3 size: 12 residues. The germline CDR1 and CDR2 sequences are DFQATT and SNEGSKA (reference sequence). The DNA for the CDR3 is TGCAGTGCTAGAGATCTAGCAGGGGAGCAGTACTTC. Amino acid sequence: CSARDLAGEQYF.

The gene calls are TRBV6-1 and TRBJ1-4, with D possibly being TRBD1 (6 bases). The germline gives CDR1 MNHNS, CDR2 SASEGT. The CDR3 loop spans 18 amino acids. The germline V and J ends were trimmed by 10 bases and 0 bases, with 24 bases remaining between them. The CDR3 protein is CATRTGTSFFSTNEKLFF. Written as DNA, the CDR3 is TGTGCCACACGAACAGGGACGAGTTTTTTCTCAACTAATGAAAAACTGTTTTTT.

CDR3 in amino acids: CSVEDAVFRGETQYF. The CDR3 DNA sequence: TGCAGCGTTGAAGATGCGGTGTTCAGGGGAGAGACCCAGTACTTC. J is TRBJ2-5 and V is TRBV29-1; D perhaps matches TRBD1 (6 bases). The length of the CDR3 is 15 residues. The germline V and J ends were trimmed by 0 bases and 4 bases, with 15 bases remaining between them. Looked up from germline, CDR1 is SQVTM and CDR2 is ANQGSEA.

This chain joins TRBV5-1 and TRBJ2-4; D is perhaps TRBD1 or TRBD2 (5 bases each). Trimming stripped 3 bases from V and 5 bases from J, with 18 bases between. The germline CDR1 and CDR2 sequences are SGHRS and YFSETQ. The CDR3 runs to 16 residues. CDR3 in amino acids: CASSSVGPRQENIQYF. CDR3 nucleotides: TGCGCCAGCAGCTCCGTGGGACCTCGCCAAGAAAACATTCAGTACTTC.

The rearrangement uses TRBV3-1 and TRBJ1-3; 7 bases line up with TRBD1. With 4 bases clipped from V and 3 bases from J, the junction kept 6 bases outside the gene matches. CDR3 length: 15 residues. In germline, CDR1 is LGHDT, CDR2 YNNKEL (reference sequence). The CDR3, as DNA: TGTGCCAGCAGCCCGACCGGGACAGATGGAAACACCATATATTTT. It codes for CASSPTGTDGNTIYF. Full variable domain (missing parts from reference TRBV3-1 and TRBJ1-3): DTAVSQTPKYLVTQMGNDKSIKCEQNLGHDTMYWYKQDSKKFLKIMFSYNNKELIINETVPNRFSPKSPDKAHLNLHINSLELGDSAVYFCASSPTGTDGNTIYFGEGSWLTVV.

The chain recombines TRBV27 with TRBJ2-3, with 16 bases identical to TRBD2. This CDR3 has 18 residues. Germline values: CDR1 MNHEY, CDR2 SMNVEV (reference sequence). J gave up 2 bases and V 5 bases, and 7 bases lay outside the gene matches. In DNA, the CDR3 is TGTGCCAGCAGTCCGGGACTAGCGGGAGGGTTGGACACAGATACGCAGTATTTT. It codes for CASSPGLAGGLDTDTQYF.

The chain is built from TRBV4-3 and TRBJ1-4, with D perhaps matching TRBD1 (5 bases). Trimming took off 0 bases at V and 5 bases at J, with 16 bases between the two ends. This CDR3 has 17 amino acids. Germline V lookup: CDR1 LGHNA, CDR2 YSLEER. CDR3 sequence reads: CASSQDLRRDPNEKLFF. The CDR3 DNA reads as TGCGCCAGCAGCCAAGACCTGCGCCGGGACCCAAATGAAAAACTGTTTTTT.

CDR3 sequence (DNA): TGTGCCAGCAGTGAATTAGCGGGGTTGAACACCGGGGAGCTGTTTTTT. Encoded protein: CASSELAGLNTGELFF. This chain joins TRBV27 and TRBJ2-2, with 8 nucleotides matching TRBD2. Trimming removed 5 bases from V and 1 base from J; junction bases left unmatched: 6. CDR3 size: 16 residues. Germline values: CDR1 MNHEY, CDR2 SMNVEV (reference sequence).

This clonotype has more than one count but fewer than ten. The rearrangement joins TRBV4-2 to TRBJ2-5; D assignment may be TRBD1 or TRBD2 (5 bases each). Germline V CDR1 and CDR2: LGHNA, YNFKEQ. CDR3 length: 15 amino acids. Deletions cut 0 bases from V and 5 bases from J, with 13 bases between. CDR3 nucleotide sequence: TGTGCCAGCAGCCAAGACCCGGGACGGCCGGAGACCCAGTACTTC. Translating gives CASSQDPGRPETQYF.

This clonotype was detected many times. The rearrangement joins TRBV12-3 or TRBV12-4 to TRBJ2-2; D call uncertain. The CDR3 extends over 13 amino acids. The V end lost 3 bases, the J end lost 4 bases, and 6 bases lay between the germline ends. The CDR3 DNA reads TGTGCCAGCAGTTTGGCAGCCACCGGGGAGCTGTTTTTT. Protein product: CASSLAATGELFF.

This clonotype was seen many times. DNA for the CDR3: TGCGCCAGCAGCAGGGGACAGATAAACACCGGGGAGCTGTTTTTT. Translation: CASSRGQINTGELFF. V gene TRBV5-1 combines with J gene TRBJ2-2; 7 nucleotides match TRBD1. The CDR3 has 15 amino acids. V lost 4 bases, J lost 2 bases, and 5 bases stayed unmatched. Germline V gives CDR1 SGHRS, CDR2 YFSETQ. Full variable domain (outside the CDR3, taken from reference TRBV5-1 and TRBJ2-2): KAGVTQTPRYLIKTRGQQVTLSCSPISGHRSVSWYQQTPGQGLQFLFEYFSETQRNKGNFPGRFSGRQFSNSRSEMNVSTLELGDSALYLCASSRGQINTGELFFGEGSRLTVL.

This clonotype has only a few counts. V is TRBV10-3 and J is TRBJ2-4, with TRBD2 matching 9 bases. The CDR3 runs to 17 residues. J lost 1 base, V lost 0 bases, and 4 bases had no gene match. In germline, CDR1 is ENHRY, CDR2 SYGVKD. CDR3 coding DNA: TGTGCCATCAGTGAGTCGAGCGGGGGGTTGGCCAAAAACATTCAGTACTTC. Protein product: CAISESSGGLAKNIQYF.

V gene TRBV12-3 or TRBV12-4 combines with J gene TRBJ2-5; tentatively, D is TRBD2 (5 bases). This CDR3 comprises 14 residues. Trimming pared 4 bases from V and 4 bases from J, leaving 13 bases between. The CDR3 spells CASSSTVRGETQYF. The CDR3 bases are TGTGCCAGCAGTTCTACAGTACGGGGAGAGACCCAGTACTTC.

This rearrangement joins TRBV4-2 to TRBJ2-1, with 8 bases that match TRBD1. This CDR3 spans 12 amino acids. Unmatched junction bases numbered 2, after V lost 5 bases and J lost 8 bases. CDR1 is LGHNA and CDR2 is YNFKEQ in the germline V gene. CDR3 in DNA: TGTGCCAGCAGCGCACAGGGGGATGAGCAGTTCTTC. Residues: CASSAQGDEQFF.

This clonotype was seen once. The V and J genes are TRBV14 and TRBJ1-4; D possibly corresponds to TRBD1 (6 bases). The CDR3 has 14 amino acids. Looked up from germline, CDR1 is SGHDN and CDR2 is FVKESK. The V end lost 1 base, the J end lost 7 bases, and 10 bases lay between the germline ends. The CDR3 here is CASSQAGAGEKLFF. The CDR3 nucleotides read TGTGCCAGCAGCCAAGCGGGGGCAGGTGAAAAACTGTTTTTT.

The chain combines TRBV20-1 with TRBJ2-7; a weak D match, TRBD2 (5 bases). The CDR3 sequence is 14 residues long. V was trimmed by 5 bases and J by 5 bases, leaving 19 bases between them. Germline V lookup: CDR1 DFQATT, CDR2 SNEGSKA (reference sequence). Written as DNA, the CDR3 is TGCAGTGCTTCATTTCTAAGAGGGATCCACGAGCAGTACTTC. It translates to CSASFLRGIHEQYF.

This clonotype was detected a few times. The chain uses TRBV6-5 and TRBJ2-1, with 14 bases that match TRBD2. The trim removed 4 bases at V and 0 bases at J, leaving 8 bases unmatched. In germline, CDR1 is MNHEY, CDR2 SVGAGI. The CDR3 spans 19 residues. The CDR3 here is CASSSFGTSGGTSYNEQFF. CDR3 DNA sequence: TGTGCCAGCAGTTCGTTCGGGACTAGCGGGGGCACCTCCTACAATGAGCAGTTCTTC.

This clonotype was observed once. V is TRBV5-1 and J is TRBJ2-1; TRBD1 matches at 8 bases. The germline V gene has CDR1 SGHRS and CDR2 YFSETQ. Trimming cost V 9 bases and J 6 bases; bases outside gene matches: 11. CDR3 size: 14 residues. The CDR3 is CATKPRQGSNEQFF. The CDR3 DNA sequence: TGCGCCACCAAACCGAGACAGGGGAGCAATGAGCAGTTCTTC.

The chain has TRBV20-1 and TRBJ1-6; D call uncertain. The CDR3 is 16 residues long. The V gene's germline CDR1 is DFQATT and CDR2 SNEGSKA (reference sequence). The germline V and J ends were trimmed by 3 bases and 0 bases, with 12 bases remaining between them. The CDR3 loop reads CSASLQLSSYNSPLHF. The DNA for the CDR3 is TGCAGTGCTAGTTTGCAGCTCAGCTCCTATAATTCACCCCTCCACTTT.

The chain combines TRBV18 with TRBJ2-5; 10 positions match TRBD1. Germline CDR1 reads KGHSH; CDR2 reads LQKENI. V lost 3 bases to trimming and J lost 3 bases; unmatched junction nucleotides: 4. The CDR3 runs 15 residues. CDR3 nucleotide sequence: TGTGCCAGCTCACCGCTGGACAGGGGGAAAGAGACCCAGTACTTC. It specifies CASSPLDRGKETQYF.

This chain joins TRBV24-1 and TRBJ2-5; 9 nucleotides agree with TRBD1. The length of the CDR3 is 15 residues. The V gene's germline CDR1 is KGHDR and CDR2 SFDVKD. V lost 4 bases to trimming and J lost 3 bases; unmatched junction nucleotides: 5. CDR3 in DNA: TGTGCCACCAGTGACTCCGGGACAGGGAAAGAGACCCAGTACTTC. Translating it yields CATSDSGTGKETQYF.

The chain has TRBV3-1 and TRBJ2-7, with D unclear. CDR1 and CDR2 (germline): LGHDT, YNNKEL (reference sequence). This CDR3 is built from 15 residues. Deletions cut 5 bases from V and 6 bases from J, with 20 bases between. As DNA, the CDR3 is TGTGCCAGCAGCACCGAAAGACACCTTTGGAGCGAGCAGTACTTC. Amino acid sequence: CASSTERHLWSEQYF.

This clonotype has a handful of counts. The chain couples TRBV5-1 to TRBJ2-1; no definite D call. CDR3 length: 12 amino acids. Germline values: CDR1 SGHRS, CDR2 YFSETQ. V was clipped by 0 bases and J by 10 bases, with 8 bases between them. The CDR3, as DNA: TGCGCCAGCAGCTTGGGGGGTCCCGAGCAGTTCTTC. Protein product: CASSLGGPEQFF.

The chain combines TRBV7-9 with TRBJ1-6, with 9 bases aligning to TRBD1. There are 14 residues in the CDR3. With 7 bases clipped from V and 6 bases from J, the junction kept 4 bases outside the gene matches. Germline CDR1 and CDR2: SEHNR and FQNEAQ (reference sequence). For the CDR3, the DNA is TGTGCCAGCACCGGACAGGGGTTTAATTCACCCCTCCACTTT. As protein: CASTGQGFNSPLHF.

CDR3 amino acids: CASSLKPSGWAYF. CDR3 nucleotide sequence: TGTGCCAGCAGTTTAAAACCTAGCGGCTGGGCGTATTTT. The chain recombines TRBV28 with TRBJ2-3, with 7 bases that match TRBD2. Germline-derived CDR1 and CDR2 are MDHEN and SYDVKM. With V trimmed by 2 bases and J by 14 bases, 10 bases remained unmatched. The CDR3 extends over 13 amino acids.